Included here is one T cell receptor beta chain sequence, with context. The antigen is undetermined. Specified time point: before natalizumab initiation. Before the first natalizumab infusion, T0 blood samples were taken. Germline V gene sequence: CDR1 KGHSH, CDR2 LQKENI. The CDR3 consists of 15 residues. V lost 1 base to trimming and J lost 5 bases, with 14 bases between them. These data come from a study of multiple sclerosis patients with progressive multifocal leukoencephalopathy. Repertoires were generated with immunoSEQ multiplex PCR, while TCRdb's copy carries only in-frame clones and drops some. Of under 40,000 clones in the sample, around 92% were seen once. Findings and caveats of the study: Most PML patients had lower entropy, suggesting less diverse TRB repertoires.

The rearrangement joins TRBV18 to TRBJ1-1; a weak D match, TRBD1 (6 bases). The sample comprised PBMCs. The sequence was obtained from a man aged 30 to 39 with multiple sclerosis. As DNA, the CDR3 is TGTGCCAGCTCACCACAGGGGGGTCAGGGAACTGAAGCTTTCTTT. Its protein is CASSPQGGQGTEAFF. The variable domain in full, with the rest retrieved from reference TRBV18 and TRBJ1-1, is NAGVMQNPRHLVRRRGQEARLRCSPMKGHSHVYWYRQLPEEGLKFMVYLQKENIIDESGMPKERFSAEFPKEGPSILRIQQVVRGDSAAYFCASSPQGGQGTEAFFGQGTRLTVV.